This T cell receptor beta chain was profiled in a study of cytomegalovirus exposure and HLA in healthy donors. Study summary: About 82 million unique TCRs from HLA-typed donors were held in an early release of data. Findings and limits, study-wide: Researchers had no immune exposure information except CMV serostatus available. CMV antigen specificity was confirmed in vitro for three CMV-associated chains.

V was clipped by 1 base and J by 2 bases; unmatched bases: 2. The germline V gene has CDR1 SGHRS and CDR2 YFSETQ. The CDR3 totals 15 residues. 13 Jbeta primers and 60 Vbeta primers were used for the PCR. Data came from immunoSEQ multiplex PCR; TCRdb stores just in-frame clones and leaves some out. The table lists roughly 160,000 clones, 80% of them singletons. Notes on this clone: The antigen is unknown.

This receptor was identified in a man aged 25 to 40 in good health and CMV-seronegative. Sequencing was performed on PBMCs. This rearrangement joins TRBV5-1 to TRBJ1-1, with TRBD1 matching 10 bases. Written as DNA, the CDR3 is TGCGCCAGCAGCTTGACGACAGGGGGCAACACTGAAGCTTTCTTT. Its protein is CASSLTTGGNTEAFF.